Listed below are T cell receptor beta chains from one sample, sequenced in a study of blood T cell repertoires in COVID-19. TCRdb's table, derived via immunoSEQ multiplex PCR, lists solely in-frame clones and lacks some. There are fewer than 70,000 clones in the sample; 78% occur only once, and approximately 4.9% lies in the top ten. The material sequenced was peripheral blood. Source of these receptors: a human donor in a cohort sampled during active COVID-19. The CDR3 runs from the conserved cysteine through the conserved F or W. The D gene is left open where the match is weak. The listing skips clone size in some rows; elsewhere it reads once, few, many or a size class.

D gene,V gene,clone size,J gene,CDR3 DNA,CDR3 protein
-,TRBV18,few,TRBJ2-7,TGTGCCAGCTCACCCAGGACGGGGGGCGGTGACGAGCAGTACTTC,CASSPRTGGGDEQYF
-,TRBV7-2,-,TRBJ2-2,TGTGCCAGCAGCCCTCGGTTTGTCGGGAACACCGGGGAGCTGTTTTTT,CASSPRFVGNTGELFF
-,TRBV6-5,-,TRBJ2-7,TGTGCCAGCAGTTACTCATCCCCCAACTACGAGCAGTACTTC,CASSYSSPNYEQYF
-,TRBV28,-,TRBJ2-7,TGTGCCACCCGCACAGGGATTGTGGACGAGCAGTACTTC,CATRTGIVDEQYF
-,TRBV29-1,-,TRBJ2-7,TGCAGCGTTGAAATCAGCGCCATAGAGCAGTACTTC,CSVEISAIEQYF
TRBD1,TRBV4-3,-,TRBJ1-1,TGCGCCAGCAGCCAAGCGTTACCTGGGACAGGTTCTGAAGCTTTCTTT,CASSQALPGTGSEAFF
-,TRBV23-1,-,TRBJ2-7,TGCGCCAGCAGTTTTGACAGTACAGAGTACTTC,CASSFDSTEYF
-,TRBV2,-,TRBJ1-3,TGTGCCAGCAGTGAGGGGGGTGGCTTCTCTGGAAACACCATATATTTT,CASSEGGGFSGNTIYF
-,TRBV7-9,once,TRBJ2-5,TGTGCCAGCAGCCACACTATCAGGGCGACCCAAGAGACCCAGTACTTC,CASSHTIRATQETQYF
-,TRBV5-4,few,TRBJ2-1,TGTGCCAGCAGCTTGGTCGGGGAGCAGTTCTTC,CASSLVGEQFF
-,TRBV5-1,-,TRBJ2-3,TGCGCCAGCAGCTTTTTAGGACATCCAGATACGCAGTATTTT,CASSFLGHPDTQYF
TRBD1,TRBV6-5,-,TRBJ1-1,TGTGCCAGCAGTTACGGGACAGGGAGGAACACTGAAGCTTTCTTT,CASSYGTGRNTEAFF
-,TRBV5-1,-,TRBJ1-5,TGCGCCAGCAAACTACAGGGAATTGAGAATCAGCCCCAGCATTTT,CASKLQGIENQPQHF
-,TRBV12-3/TRBV12-4,-,TRBJ1-1,TGTGCCAGCAGTTCCAGGGGCACTGAAGCTTTCTTT,CASSSRGTEAFF
TRBD1,TRBV28,-,TRBJ1-5,TGTGCCAGCAGTTTATCAGGGGGCGCAAGCAATCAGCCCCAGCATTTT,CASSLSGGASNQPQHF
-,TRBV5-4,-,TRBJ1-3,TGTGCCAGCAGCAGGGGGACGGGAAACACCATATATTTT,CASSRGTGNTIYF
-,TRBV7-2,-,TRBJ1-2,TGTGCCAGCAGCTTAGGGACAGCTAACTATGGCTACACCTTC,CASSLGTANYGYTF
-,TRBV15,-,TRBJ2-5,TGTGCCACCAGCAGAGATCCCCTGAATACGGGGACCCAGTACTTC,CATSRDPLNTGTQYF
TRBD2,TRBV9,-,TRBJ2-3,TGTGCCAGCAGCCCCGGGGGGGGTTTGGCAGATACGCAGTATTTT,CASSPGGGLADTQYF
TRBD1,TRBV7-2,-,TRBJ1-2,TGTGCCAGCAGCTTAGGGTCCAGGACAGGGGTGGGCTATGGCTACACCTTC,CASSLGSRTGVGYGYTF
-,TRBV3-1/TRBV3-2,-,TRBJ1-6,TGTGCCAGCAGCCAAATGGGGGCTACTAATTCACCCCTCCACTTT,CASSQMGATNSPLHF
TRBD2,TRBV15,once,TRBJ2-1,TGTGCCACCAGCAGAATAGCGGGAACCTACAATGAGCAGTTCTTC,CATSRIAGTYNEQFF
TRBD1,TRBV7-8,-,TRBJ1-2,TGTGCCAGCAGCTTAGTAGGGACAGGGCACCAGTCTAACTATGGCTACACCTTC,CASSLVGTGHQSNYGYTF
-,TRBV10-2,-,TRBJ1-5,TGCGCCAGCAGTGATGGGGGGGAGTCTAATCAGCCCCAGCATTTT,CASSDGGESNQPQHF
-,TRBV18,few,TRBJ1-2,TGTGCCAGCTCACCAGGCCAGGGTGGTGGCTACACCTTC,CASSPGQGGGYTF
-,TRBV27,-,TRBJ2-7,TGTGCCAGCAGCCGATCCTTTAGCGGCGCCGTCTACGAGCAGTACTTC,CASSRSFSGAVYEQYF
-,TRBV6-5,-,TRBJ1-5,TGTGCCACCTCTCGGGGAAGCAATCAGCCCCAGCATTTT,CATSRGSNQPQHF
-,TRBV6-2/TRBV6-3,-,TRBJ1-1,TGTGCCAGCAGTCGCCTGGGGCCCACTGAAGCTTTCTTT,CASSRLGPTEAFF
-,TRBV6-2/TRBV6-3,-,TRBJ1-5,TGTGCCAGCAGTTTTAAGAGTCAGCCCCAGCATTTT,CASSFKSQPQHF
-,TRBV28,-,TRBJ1-3,TGTGCCAGCAGTCCAGGTGGGGCCACTTACTCTGGAAACACCATATATTTT,CASSPGGATYSGNTIYF
-,TRBV7-8,-,TRBJ2-7,TGTGCCAGCAGCGTACCCGGGATCTACGAGCAGTACTTC,CASSVPGIYEQYF
TRBD2,TRBV29-1,-,TRBJ2-7,TGCAGCGTTGAAGTTTCGGGGGGTCAGTACTTC,CSVEVSGGQYF